The clone carrying this TCR beta chain was seen a handful of times. The data were taken from a study of cytomegalovirus exposure and HLA in healthy donors. Deletions cut 3 bases from V and 5 bases from J, with 7 bases between. Germline-derived CDR1 and CDR2 are SGHTA and FQGNSA. This CDR3 is built from 13 residues. PCR primers comprised 60 Vbeta and 13 Jbeta primers. Assay used: immunoSEQ multiplex PCR; TCRdb lists only in-frame clones, some missing. The sample shows some 140,000 clones, 80% of them seen only once. The chain couples TRBV7-2 to TRBJ1-4; D uncertain. The TCR was taken from a man between 25 and 39 years old in good health and CMV-seronegative. The sample comprised PBMCs. The CDR3 sequence: CASSFVANEKLFF. The CDR3 coding sequence is TGTGCCAGCAGCTTCGTCGCGAATGAAAAACTGTTTTTT.